One sample yielded the 30 T cell receptor beta chains listed below, sequenced in a study of blood T cell repertoires in COVID-19. Assay used: immunoSEQ multiplex PCR; TCRdb lists only in-frame clones, some missing. The repertoire holds about 300,000 clones, around 92% seen once, with approximately 2.9% in the top ten. Sequenced input: PBMCs or T cells enriched from blood (not recorded which). The receptors were sampled from a woman aged 50 to 60 who had been exposed to COVID-19.

The genes are TRBV6-5 and TRBJ2-1; 7 positions agree with TRBD1. V shed 6 bases, J shed 8 bases, and the junction held 10 bases outside the gene matches. The CDR3 has 14 amino acids. Germline CDR1 and CDR2: MNHEY and SVGAGI. CDR3 in DNA: TGTGCCAGCAGAGTGAAAGGACAGGTTCATGAGCAGTTCTTC. Amino acid sequence: CASRVKGQVHEQFF.

V is TRBV9 and J is TRBJ2-7; 7 bases align to TRBD1. J gave up 6 bases and V 7 bases, and 13 bases lay outside the gene matches. The CDR3 sequence is 14 residues long. CDR1 is SGDLS and CDR2 is YYNGEE in the germline V gene. The chain's CDR3 is CASGPGDSLREQYF. The CDR3 nucleotides read TGTGCCAGCGGGCCTGGGGACAGCTTACGCGAGCAGTACTTC.

V gene TRBV30 combines with J gene TRBJ1-6; TRBD1 aligns across 7 bases. Germline lookup yields CDR1 GTSNPN and CDR2 SVGIG (reference sequence). V was clipped by 0 bases and J by 8 bases; unmatched bases: 4. The CDR3 consists of 14 residues. CDR3 bases: TGTGCCTGGAGTGTAGGGCAGGGGGATTCACCCCTCCACTTT. Its protein product is CAWSVGQGDSPLHF.

This sequence joins TRBV29-1 and TRBJ2-1, with D tentatively TRBD2 (6 bases). V lost 8 bases and J lost 1, with 15 bases in between. The V gene's germline CDR1 is SQVTM and CDR2 ANQGSEA. The CDR3 spans 14 residues. CDR3 in DNA: TGCAGCCACTTTTCGGGAGTGTCCTACAATGAGCAGTTCTTC. This gives the protein CSHFSGVSYNEQFF.

The chain uses TRBV5-1 and TRBJ1-1; the match to TRBD1 covers 7 bases. With V trimmed by 4 bases and J by 1 base, 7 bases remained unmatched. The CDR3 has 15 residues. CDR1 is SGHRS, CDR2 YFSETQ, per germline. The DNA for the CDR3 is TGCGCCAGCAGCAACCCCGGGACAGCGAACACTGAAGCTTTCTTT. This gives the protein CASSNPGTANTEAFF.

The rearrangement uses TRBV6-5 and TRBJ2-1; TRBD2 matches 9 bases. CDR3 length equals 15 residues. From germline, CDR1 is MNHEY and CDR2 SVGAGI. Losses at the gene ends were 6 bases for V and 0 bases for J; bases not matched to a gene: 3. The CDR3 reads CASRTTSGSYNEQFF. CDR3 DNA: TGTGCCAGCAGGACGACTAGCGGCTCCTACAATGAGCAGTTCTTC.

The J gene is TRBJ2-7, the V gene TRBV5-4, with D possibly TRBD2 on 7 matching bases. Between the trimmed V and J ends, which lost 7 bases and 3 bases, there was a span of 14 bases. Germline V gene lookup returns CDR1 SGHNT and CDR2 YYREEE (reference sequence). The CDR3 length is 13 residues. This chain's CDR3 is CASSGGLNYEQYF. The CDR3 bases are TGTGCCAGCTCGGGGGGCCTTAACTACGAGCAGTACTTC.

The V call is TRBV4-1, the J call TRBJ2-1; D is possibly TRBD1 (6 bases). Germline V gives CDR1 MGHRA, CDR2 YSYEKL. V dropped 3 bases and J dropped 4 bases, with 13 bases sitting between them. This CDR3 contains 15 residues. In nucleotides, the CDR3 is TGCGCCAGCAGCCAGGGACACGTAACATACAATGAGCAGTTCTTC. Translation gives CASSQGHVTYNEQFF.

The V gene is TRBV5-1, the J gene TRBJ1-2; D possibly corresponds to TRBD1 (6 bases). Germline-derived CDR1 and CDR2 are SGHRS and YFSETQ. The CDR3 consists of 15 residues. Deletions cut 0 bases from V and 0 bases from J, with 9 bases between. The CDR3 coding sequence is TGCGCCAGCAGCTTGGCCGGGACACCTAACTATGGCTACACCTTC. Translated: CASSLAGTPNYGYTF.

This clone has only one observation. This chain connects TRBV28 to TRBJ1-5, with 7 positions matching TRBD1. Germline V gene sequence: CDR1 MDHEN, CDR2 SYDVKM. V gave up 6 bases and J gave up 0 bases; unmatched junction bases: 5. The CDR3 totals 15 residues. The CDR3 is CASRRQGGSNQPQHF. CDR3 in DNA: TGTGCCAGCAGACGTCAGGGGGGTAGCAATCAGCCCCAGCATTTT.

The chain is built from TRBV21-1 and TRBJ1-5; TRBD1, the table's D call, was not compared with the DNA. TRBV21-1 represents a pseudogene. The CDR3 runs 16 residues. DNA of the CDR3: TGTGCCAGCAGCGCGTGGGGACAGGATAGCAATCAGCCCCAGCATTTT. This translates into CASSAWGQDSNQPQHF.

V usage is TRBV9 and J usage is TRBJ1-1; TRBD1 matches 8 bases. J gave up 5 bases and V 3 bases, and 6 bases lay outside the gene matches. This CDR3 contains 14 residues. Looked up from germline, CDR1 is SGDLS and CDR2 is YYNGEE. The CDR3 sequence is CASSAMTGATEAFF. The CDR3 coding sequence is TGTGCCAGCAGCGCGATGACAGGGGCGACTGAAGCTTTCTTT.

This clone appeared once. The chain is built from TRBV10-3 and TRBJ2-7; TRBD1 aligns across 7 bases. Trimming took 6 bases from V and 2 from J; bases not matched to a gene: 13. Germline loops: CDR1 ENHRY, CDR2 SYGVKD. The CDR3 is 16 amino acids. CDR3 loop: CAISPVPGQWTYEQYF. The CDR3 DNA sequence: TGTGCCATCAGCCCAGTCCCGGGACAGTGGACCTACGAGCAGTACTTC.

The chain is built from TRBV5-1 and TRBJ2-1, with 9 bases aligning to TRBD2. Germline CDR1 and CDR2: SGHRS and YFSETQ. The CDR3 contains 16 residues. J lost 6 bases, V lost 0 bases, and 7 bases had no gene match. As DNA, the CDR3 is TGCGCCAGCAGCTTGGAAGCTAGCGGGGTTCTCAATGAGCAGTTCTTC. Translating it yields CASSLEASGVLNEQFF.

The chain recombines TRBV2 with TRBJ2-3; possible D gene TRBD2, 6 bases. The V gene's germline CDR1 is SNHLY and CDR2 FYNNEI. Trimming removed 2 bases at V and 2 bases at J, with 14 bases between. The CDR3 loop spans 16 amino acids. The CDR3 DNA sequence: TGTGCCAGCAGTGAACAGTTTGGGGGGTACACAGATACGCAGTATTTT. Amino acids: CASSEQFGGYTDTQYF.

The chain recombines TRBV3-1 (or the pseudogene TRBV3-2) with TRBJ2-3; weak D call: TRBD1 (6 bases). V dropped 5 bases and J dropped 3 bases, with 12 bases sitting between them. This CDR3 has 14 residues. Germline values: CDR1 LGHDT, CDR2 YNNKEL (reference sequence). The CDR3 coding sequence is TGTGCCAGCAGCTCAGGGGTGGGGACAGATACGCAGTATTTT. It specifies CASSSGVGTDTQYF.

The CDR3 protein is CALRWDRAVTGELFF. Written as DNA, the CDR3 is TGTGCCTTGAGGTGGGACAGGGCTGTAACCGGGGAGCTGTTTTTT. The chain links TRBV30 to TRBJ2-2, with TRBD1 identical over 9 bases. Losses at the gene ends were 7 bases for V and 5 bases for J; bases not matched to a gene: 11. The CDR3 extends over 15 amino acids. Per the germline V gene, CDR1 is GTSNPN and CDR2 is SVGIG (reference sequence).

This clone was recorded once. J is TRBJ1-5 and V is TRBV5-6, with D unresolved. V gave up 4 bases and J gave up 0 bases, with 23 bases separating them. The germline V gene has CDR1 SGHDT and CDR2 YYEEEE. The CDR3 sequence is 19 residues long. The CDR3 DNA is TGTGCCAGCAGCGTGGAATGGGCCCCACCCCGTTATAGCAATCAGCCCCAGCATTTT. This sequence encodes CASSVEWAPPRYSNQPQHF. The complete variable domain, with remaining parts taken from reference TRBV5-6 and TRBJ1-5, reads DAGVTQSPTHLIKTRGQQVTLRCSPKSGHDTVSWYQQALGQGPQFIFQYYEEEERQRGNFPDRFSGHQFPNYSSELNVNALLLGDSALYLCASSVEWAPPRYSNQPQHFGDGTRLSIL.

V and J are TRBV3-1 (or the pseudogene TRBV3-2) and TRBJ1-1; 9 bases agree with TRBD1. The CDR3 extends over 17 amino acids. Germline V gives CDR1 LGHDT, CDR2 YNNKEL (reference sequence). Losses at the gene ends were 6 bases for V and 0 bases for J; bases not matched to a gene: 11. The CDR3 loop is CASSRTGVKGLNTEAFF. CDR3 in DNA: TGTGCCAGCAGTCGGACAGGGGTGAAGGGTCTGAACACTGAAGCTTTCTTT.

The chain has TRBV9 and TRBJ2-5, with TRBD2 matching over 12 bases. CDR1 is SGDLS and CDR2 is YYNGEE in the germline V gene. Trimming at V came to 3 bases and at J to 7 bases, leaving 7 bases not matched to a gene. This CDR3 contains 15 residues. The CDR3 DNA is TGTGCCAGCAGCGGAACTAGCGGGGGGAGTGGGACCCAGTACTTC. This gives the protein CASSGTSGGSGTQYF.

This clone was picked up a small number of times. V usage is TRBV25-1 and J usage is TRBJ1-6, with 7 bases fitting TRBD1. The CDR3 is 15 residues long. Unmatched junction bases numbered 7, after V lost 3 bases and J lost 8 bases. Germline values: CDR1 MGHDK, CDR2 SYGVNS. CDR3 region: CASSDLRQGHSPLHF. The DNA of the CDR3 is TGTGCCAGCAGTGACCTACGACAGGGACATTCACCCCTCCACTTT.

This clone was found a few times. The CDR3 loop is CASSDSPGYGYTF. In DNA form, the CDR3 reads TGTGCCAGCAGTGACAGCCCAGGATATGGCTACACCTTC. The J gene is TRBJ1-2, the V gene TRBV6-4; D gene ambiguous. CDR3 length: 13 amino acids. Germline V gene data show CDR1 as MRHNA and CDR2 as SNTAGT. Trimming cost V 2 bases and J 5 bases, with 9 bases left between them.

This clone is a singleton in its sample. This chain links TRBV4-2 with TRBJ1-1, with TRBD1 matching over 7 bases. Germline lookup yields CDR1 LGHNA and CDR2 YNFKEQ. There are 14 residues in the CDR3. After removal of 1 base from V and 3 bases from J, the junction contained 2 bases not matched to a gene. This CDR3 is CASSQAGGYTEAFF. Here the CDR3 DNA reads TGTGCCAGCAGCCAAGCAGGGGGTTACACTGAAGCTTTCTTT.

This chain joins TRBV2 and TRBJ1-6, with D possibly matching TRBD1 (5 bases). This CDR3 contains 14 residues. The ends were cut back, 4 bases at V and 7 bases at J, with 11 bases in the middle. Germline assignment: CDR1 SNHLY and CDR2 FYNNEI. The CDR3 DNA reads as TGTGCCAGCAGTGCGATGAAGGGGAATTCACCCCTCCACTTT. Protein: CASSAMKGNSPLHF.

The chain uses TRBV5-5 and TRBJ2-7, with D possibly being TRBD2 (5 bases). CDR3 length: 13 residues. Per the germline V gene, CDR1 is SGHKS and CDR2 is YYEKEE (reference sequence). V lost 4 bases and J 3 bases, leaving 11 bases between the germline ends. CDR3 region: CASSDREGYEQYF. The DNA of the CDR3 is TGTGCCAGCAGCGACCGCGAGGGCTACGAGCAGTACTTC.

The chain joins TRBV7-9 to TRBJ1-2; TRBD1 might be the D (6 bases). The CDR3 spans 13 residues. V gave up 3 bases and J gave up 6 bases, with 11 bases separating them. Germline V gene lookup returns CDR1 SEHNR and CDR2 FQNEAQ (reference sequence). The CDR3 is CASSFTGKDGYTF. As DNA, the CDR3 is TGTGCCAGCAGCTTCACAGGGAAGGATGGCTACACCTTC.

The rearrangement joins TRBV19 to TRBJ1-5; D not certain. V was pared by 3 bases and J by 1 base, with 7 bases between. Germline V gene sequence: CDR1 LNHDA, CDR2 SQIVND (reference sequence). The CDR3 is 14 amino acids. This chain's CDR3 is CASSIVESNQPQHF. DNA for the CDR3: TGTGCCAGTAGTATTGTAGAAAGCAATCAGCCCCAGCATTTT.

This chain joins TRBV2 and TRBJ2-3; a weak D match, TRBD2 (5 bases). Between the trimmed V and J ends, which lost 4 bases and 1 base, there was a span of 12 bases. From germline, CDR1 is SNHLY and CDR2 FYNNEI. This CDR3 has 15 residues. The CDR3 is CASSADRGRTDTQYF. The CDR3 DNA sequence: TGTGCCAGCAGTGCGGACCGGGGTCGCACAGATACGCAGTATTTT. Using reference TRBV2 and TRBJ2-3 for the parts outside the CDR3, the full variable domain is EPEVTQTPSHQVTQMGQEVILRCVPISNHLYFYWYRQILGQKVEFLVSFYNNEISEKSEIFDDQFSVERPDGSNFTLKIRSTKLEDSAMYFCASSADRGRTDTQYFGPGTRLTVL.

This chain joins TRBV12-3 or TRBV12-4 and TRBJ1-2, with D possibly being TRBD1 (5 bases). Deletions cut 3 bases from V and 4 bases from J, with 9 bases between. The CDR3 totals 13 residues. For the CDR3, the DNA is TGTGCCAGCAGTTTTCAGGGACTCTATGGCTACACCTTC. Amino acids: CASSFQGLYGYTF.

The V and J genes are TRBV4-2 and TRBJ1-3, with 9 positions matching TRBD1. This CDR3 spans 17 amino acids. CDR1 is LGHNA, CDR2 YNFKEQ, per germline. Trimming at V came to 0 bases and at J to 4 bases, leaving 7 bases not matched to a gene. CDR3 sequence reads: CASSQESGTGLGNTIYF. The CDR3 DNA is TGTGCCAGCAGCCAAGAATCGGGGACAGGGTTAGGAAACACCATATATTTT.